The 2 T cell receptor beta chains below all came from one sample that was sequenced in a study of cytomegalovirus exposure and HLA in healthy donors. Profiling relied on immunoSEQ multiplex PCR, and the TCRdb table lists in-frame clones only, not all of them. The table records 190,000 or so clones, about 86% of them present only once. Sequenced input: PBMCs. The receptor set was obtained from a woman aged 18-30 years in good health and CMV-seropositive.

V gene TRBV12-1 combines with J gene TRBJ1-5; the table's D call, TRBD1, has no DNA check behind it. TRBV12-1 is designated a pseudogene. The CDR3 extends over 17 amino acids. CDR3 DNA: TGTGCCAGCAGCCCGGACCGGGACAGGGAAACGGGTCAGCCCCAGCATTTT. It codes for CASSPDRDRETGQPQHF.

The rearrangement uses TRBV6-1 and TRBJ1-6; 9 nucleotides line up with TRBD1. Trimming at V came to 7 bases and at J to 7 bases, leaving 8 bases not matched to a gene. Germline CDR1 is MNHNS and CDR2 is SASEGT. The CDR3 is made up of 15 amino acids. CDR3 bases: TGTGCCAGCAACCGCCGAGGGACAGGGAATTCACCCCTCCACTTT. It translates to CASNRRGTGNSPLHF.